These T cell receptor beta chains were read from a single sample in a study of shared clonotypes between healthy human individuals. This table comes from immunoSEQ multiplex PCR, and its TCRdb copy is limited to in-frame clones, with some not included. The sample shows roughly 2.1 million clones, 85% to 95% of them seen only once. Specimen: naive CD8+ T cells from PBMCs. These receptors were collected from a young man in good health. Some clones in this sample may be carry-over from other donors' samples. The CDR3 runs from the conserved cysteine through the conserved F or W. D genes are given only for firm matches. A clone size is listed for some rows: how often the clone was seen (once, few, many), or a class if it is expanded.

abundance: .
d_gene: .
v_gene: TRBV10-2
j_gene: TRBJ2-2
CDR3nt: TGCGCCAGCGGGCTAGGGGTCGGGGAGCTGTTTTTT
CDR3aa: CASGLGVGELFF

abundance: few
d_gene: .
v_gene: TRBV30
j_gene: TRBJ2-1
CDR3nt: TGTGCCTGGAGTGTAGGGGGTGAGCAGTTCTTC
CDR3aa: CAWSVGGEQFF

abundance: .
d_gene: .
v_gene: TRBV28
j_gene: TRBJ2-5
CDR3nt: TGTGCCAGCAGTTTCCCCTCTAGCAAGGCCCAGTACTTC
CDR3aa: CASSFPSSKAQYF

abundance: .
d_gene: TRBD1
v_gene: TRBV7-9
j_gene: TRBJ2-5
CDR3nt: TGTGCCAGCACCATTGACGGGACAGGGGATCAACGAGAGACCCAGTACTTC
CDR3aa: CASTIDGTGDQRETQYF

abundance: .
d_gene: TRBD1
v_gene: TRBV30
j_gene: TRBJ2-3
CDR3nt: TGTGCCTGGACCACCGGGACAGGGTCTGCTGATACGCAGTATTTT
CDR3aa: CAWTTGTGSADTQYF

abundance: .
d_gene: TRBD1
v_gene: TRBV9
j_gene: TRBJ1-2
CDR3nt: TGTGCCAGCAGCTTGCAACCCGGGACAGGGCAAGGCTACACCTTC
CDR3aa: CASSLQPGTGQGYTF

abundance: once
d_gene: .
v_gene: TRBV28
j_gene: TRBJ2-3
CDR3nt: TGTGCCAGCAGTTTATGGGGTAATAGCGCGCGCAGGTATTTT
CDR3aa: CASSLWGNSARRYF

abundance: .
d_gene: .
v_gene: TRBV5-6
j_gene: TRBJ1-3
CDR3nt: TGTGCCAGCAGCGTCAGGGTACAGGTTCTCGGAAACACCATATATTTT
CDR3aa: CASSVRVQVLGNTIYF

abundance: few
d_gene: .
v_gene: TRBV7-9
j_gene: TRBJ2-2
CDR3nt: TGTGCCAGCAGCGTTGTGCCTGACACCGGGGAGCTGTTTTTT
CDR3aa: CASSVVPDTGELFF

abundance: .
d_gene: .
v_gene: TRBV28
j_gene: TRBJ1-5
CDR3nt: TGTGCCAGCAGTTTATTTGTAGACGATCAGCCCCAGCATTTT
CDR3aa: CASSLFVDDQPQHF

abundance: few
d_gene: .
v_gene: TRBV27
j_gene: TRBJ1-1
CDR3nt: TGTGCCAGCAGTTTCGGGAACACTGAAGCTTTCTTT
CDR3aa: CASSFGNTEAFF

abundance: .
d_gene: .
v_gene: TRBV28
j_gene: TRBJ2-3
CDR3nt: TGTGCCAGCAGTTTATGGGCTAACACAGATACGCAGTATTTT
CDR3aa: CASSLWANTDTQYF

abundance: many
d_gene: .
v_gene: TRBV28
j_gene: TRBJ1-1
CDR3nt: TGTGCCAGCAGTTTTGGGAACACTGAAGCTTTCTTT
CDR3aa: CASSFGNTEAFF

abundance: .
d_gene: .
v_gene: TRBV4-1
j_gene: TRBJ2-7
CDR3nt: TGCGCCAGCAGCCAAGTAGGAGGCCCCTTGGCCTACGAGCAGTACTTC
CDR3aa: CASSQVGGPLAYEQYF

abundance: .
d_gene: .
v_gene: TRBV11-1
j_gene: TRBJ2-3
CDR3nt: TGTGCCAGCGGGGGGCCGCCTCGCACAGATACGCAGTATTTT
CDR3aa: CASGGPPRTDTQYF